Here is one T cell receptor beta chain with its context. The sample originates from a study of technical replicates of blood from a few donors. TCRdb's copy holds only in-frame clones and misses some; the assay was immunoSEQ multiplex PCR. This sample yields around 100,000 clones, of which roughly 95% are seen a single time; about 0.37% belongs to the top ten. Germline V gene data show CDR1 as SGHAT and CDR2 as FQNNGV. CDR3 size: 15 residues. V was pared by 3 bases and J by 2 bases, with 12 bases between. The sequence derives from a human donor in good health. The sample was T cells isolated from PBMCs. V and J are TRBV11-2 and TRBJ2-3, with D unresolved. The CDR3 region is CASSLMSGNTDTQYF. Written as DNA, the CDR3 is TGTGCCAGCAGCTTGATGAGTGGTAACACAGATACGCAGTATTTT.